This entry features one T cell receptor beta chain sequence. The antigen remains unidentified. This sample is drawn from a study of shared clonotypes between healthy human individuals. At the level of the study: Donors had three CD4 naive, three CD4 memory, two CD8 naive and one CD8 memory plate apiece. Study-wide points: The study found about 5% of naive CD4 clonotypes shared across a few donors.

The germline CDR1 and CDR2 sequences are SGHNT and YYREEE (reference sequence). The CDR3 covers 15 residues. Trimming removed 0 bases at V and 1 base at J, with 9 bases between. Several immunoSEQ 96-well plates shared each subset's DNA, each plate a replicate. Roughly 200 ng DNA, tens of thousands of T cell genomes, went into each sorted-subset replicate PCR. Assay: immunoSEQ multiplex PCR; the TCRdb copy retains only in-frame clones and omits some. The sample lists hundreds of thousands of clones, less than 80% seen once, with about 1.8% in the top ten. This receptor was identified in a woman aged 25 to 39 in good health. The chain joins TRBV5-4 to TRBJ2-3; D ambiguous. The sample taken for sequencing was memory CD4+ T cells sorted from blood. Subset here: CD45RA-negative fraction. CDR3 sequence (DNA): TGTGCCAGCAGCTTGGGAGGATGGGGCACAGATACGCAGTATTTT. Protein product: CASSLGGWGTDTQYF.